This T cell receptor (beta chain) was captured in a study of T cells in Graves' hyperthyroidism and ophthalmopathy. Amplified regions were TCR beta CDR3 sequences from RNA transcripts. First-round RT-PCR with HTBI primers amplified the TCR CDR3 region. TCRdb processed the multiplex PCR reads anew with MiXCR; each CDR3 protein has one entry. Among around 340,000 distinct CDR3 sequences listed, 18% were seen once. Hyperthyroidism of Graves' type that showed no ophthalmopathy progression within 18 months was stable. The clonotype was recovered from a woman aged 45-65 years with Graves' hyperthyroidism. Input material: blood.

The chain's CDR3 is CASSLVLSNTGELFF. CDR3 in DNA: TGTGCCAGCAGCTTAGTACTGTCGAACACCGGGGAGCTGTTTTTT. V and J are TRBV7-2 and TRBJ2-2, with D unresolved. The V gene's germline CDR1 is SGHTA and CDR2 FQGNSA. Trimming pared 1 base from V and 0 bases from J, leaving 6 bases between. CDR3 size: 15 residues. Complete variable domain (other parts from reference TRBV7-2 and TRBJ2-2): GAGVSQSPSNKVTEKGKDVELRCDPISGHTALYWYRQSLGQGLEFLIYFQGNSAPDKSGLPSDRFSAERTGGSVSTLTIQRTQQEDSAVYLCASSLVLSNTGELFFGEGSRLTVL.